Below, 26 T cell receptor beta chains from the same sample are listed, as sequenced in a study of cytomegalovirus exposure and HLA in healthy donors (dated by TCRdb to the late 2010s). The protocol used for the library was the immunoSEQ multiplex PCR assay. For the multiplex PCR, a mixture combining 60 forward primers for TCR Vbeta segments and 13 reverse primers for TCR Jbeta segments was used. What TCRdb holds here is the immuneACCESS table cut down to in-frame rearrangements. Part of the clones is not present; checked against another copy, under half of the missing clones reflect an unresolved V gene, and the others are unexplained. The table for this sample lists some 190,000 clones; nearly 80% of them were counted only once. Clones ranked in the top ten supply 2.9% of the sample. Source material: PBMCs. All receptors derive from a female donor in good health and CMV-seronegative.

CDR3 amino acids: CASSPTWGGRGQETQYF. Here the CDR3 DNA reads TGTGCCAGCAGCCCAACTTGGGGTGGGAGAGGGCAAGAGACCCAGTACTTC. This chain links TRBV7-9 with TRBJ2-5; tentatively, D is TRBD2 (5 bases). Trimming removed 5 bases from V and 2 bases from J, with 21 bases in between. The CDR3 has 17 amino acids. The germline gives CDR1 SEHNR, CDR2 FQNEAQ (reference sequence).

This clone was seen only a few times. The chain links TRBV5-1 to TRBJ2-1, with D perhaps matching TRBD2 (6 bases). Germline V gene lookup returns CDR1 SGHRS and CDR2 YFSETQ. This CDR3 comprises 16 residues. V shed 3 bases and J shed 5 bases, with 18 bases lying between them. The CDR3 region is CASSSAGTAKHNEQFF. For the CDR3, the DNA is TGCGCCAGCAGCTCGGCGGGGACCGCTAAGCACAATGAGCAGTTCTTC.

This clone was counted once. V usage is TRBV9 and J usage is TRBJ2-7; 9 positions match TRBD2. Looked up from germline, CDR1 is SGDLS and CDR2 is YYNGEE. V gave up 0 bases and J gave up 3 bases; unmatched junction bases: 7. The CDR3 has 16 amino acids. The CDR3: CASSVAGGGESYEQYF. Here the CDR3 DNA reads TGTGCCAGCAGCGTAGCGGGCGGGGGGGAAAGCTACGAGCAGTACTTC.

The gene calls are TRBV18 and TRBJ2-3; D not resolved. Germline loops: CDR1 KGHSH, CDR2 LQKENI. The CDR3 extends over 14 amino acids. The ends were cut back, 8 bases at V and 1 base at J, with 13 bases in the middle. CDR3 nucleotide sequence: TGTGCCAGCATCCTCGGGTACGGCACAGATACGCAGTATTTT. Its translation: CASILGYGTDTQYF. The full variable domain, rest sourced from reference TRBV18 and TRBJ2-3, is NAGVMQNPRHLVRRRGQEARLRCSPMKGHSHVYWYRQLPEEGLKFMVYLQKENIIDESGMPKERFSAEFPKEGPSILRIQQVVRGDSAAYFCASILGYGTDTQYFGPGTRLTVL.

This chain joins TRBV29-1 and TRBJ2-7; weak D call: TRBD1 (6 bases). Between the trimmed V and J ends, which lost 4 bases and 3 bases, there was a span of 10 bases. The CDR3 is 12 amino acids. Per germline, CDR1 SQVTM and CDR2 ANQGSEA. The CDR3 bases are TGCAGCGTTGGACAGGTGAACTACGAGCAGTACTTC. This gives the protein CSVGQVNYEQYF.

This clone was counted once. The chain couples TRBV12-5 to TRBJ2-1; 9 bases are shared with TRBD2. Per germline, CDR1 LGHNT and CDR2 FRNRAP. This CDR3 has 14 amino acids. The junction had 13 bases not matched to a gene; V was cut back by 10 bases and J by 9 bases. As DNA, the CDR3 is TGTGCTATCTCTAGCGGGATGCCTTCGGTTGAGCAGTTCTTC. Its translation is CAISSGMPSVEQFF.

The gene calls are TRBV6-1 and TRBJ2-7, with 7 bases aligning to TRBD1. From germline, CDR1 is MNHNS and CDR2 SASEGT. V was clipped by 6 bases and J by 2 bases; unmatched bases: 10. This CDR3 spans 15 amino acids. The CDR3 protein is CASSLQGTAPYEQYF. For the CDR3, the DNA is TGTGCCAGCAGCTTACAGGGGACGGCACCCTACGAGCAGTACTTC.

This chain connects TRBV2 to TRBJ1-2, with a possible D match to TRBD1 (6 bases). This CDR3 has 17 residues. Trimming shortened V by 2 bases and J by 6 bases, and 22 bases separated the two germline ends. Germline CDR1 is SNHLY and CDR2 is FYNNEI. In DNA, the CDR3 is TGTGCCAGCAGTGAAACCCCCCAGGGGATGGGTGAAAATGGCTACACCTTC. It is translated as CASSETPQGMGENGYTF.

The rearrangement links TRBV5-1 to TRBJ2-7; 10 bases are shared with TRBD2. This CDR3 has 16 residues. Germline lookup yields CDR1 SGHRS and CDR2 YFSETQ. The V gene end was trimmed by 0 bases and the J gene end by 7 bases; junction bases not matched to a gene: 10. This CDR3 reads CASSLDRLAGVGEQYF. Written as DNA, the CDR3 is TGCGCCAGCAGCTTGGATCGGCTAGCGGGAGTGGGGGAGCAGTACTTC.

This chain connects TRBV15 to TRBJ1-4; 7 positions match TRBD1. The V segment lost 3 bases and the J segment 5 bases; nucleotides outside the gene matches: 3. Germline loops: CDR1 LNHNV, CDR2 YYDKDF (reference sequence). This CDR3 has 14 amino acids. CDR3 loop: CATSSRQGNEKLFF. CDR3 DNA sequence: TGTGCCACCAGCAGCAGACAGGGCAATGAAAAACTGTTTTTT.

The V gene is TRBV2, the J gene TRBJ2-3; possibly TRBD1 for D (6 bases). Germline CDR1 and CDR2: SNHLY and FYNNEI. Trimming stripped 5 bases from V and 3 bases from J, with 9 bases between. This CDR3 has 13 amino acids. The CDR3, as DNA: TGTGCCAGCAGTACAGGGAGTACAGATACGCAGTATTTT. This translates into CASSTGSTDTQYF.

The V gene is TRBV5-4, the J gene TRBJ2-3, with no clear D. Germline V CDR1 and CDR2: SGHNT, YYREEE (reference sequence). Trimming removed 1 base from V and 4 bases from J, with 7 bases in between. This CDR3 region has 13 residues. The CDR3 DNA sequence: TGTGCCAGCAGCTTGCTGGCCCCAGATACGCAGTATTTT. Amino acids: CASSLLAPDTQYF.

The chain recombines TRBV11-3 with TRBJ1-1, with a possible D match to TRBD1 (6 bases). V lost 5 bases and J lost 3, with 10 bases in between. Germline CDR1 reads SGHNT; CDR2 reads YENEEA. The CDR3 spans 13 residues. The CDR3 loop reads CASSPRTDTEAFF. CDR3 bases: TGTGCCAGCAGCCCGCGGACAGACACTGAAGCTTTCTTT.

This sequence joins TRBV10-3 and TRBJ2-5, with 11 bases aligning to TRBD2. The CDR3 runs 17 residues. V trimming: 4 bases; J trimming: 5 bases; junction bases outside the gene matches: 12. The germline gives CDR1 ENHRY, CDR2 SYGVKD. The CDR3 region is CAISVGASGGNTETQYF. CDR3 DNA: TGTGCCATCAGTGTCGGGGCTAGCGGGGGGAACACGGAGACCCAGTACTTC.

The chain recombines TRBV29-1 with TRBJ2-3; D is ambiguous. Per germline, CDR1 SQVTM and CDR2 ANQGSEA. Trimming cost V 0 bases and J 4 bases, with 5 bases left between them. The CDR3 runs to 12 residues. This chain's CDR3 is CSVEELADTQYF. CDR3 bases: TGCAGCGTTGAAGAACTTGCAGATACGCAGTATTTT.

This clone has just a few counts. CDR3 nucleotide sequence: TGTGCCAGCAGTGAAGGACAGGGGCGACAGCCCCAGCATTTT. This sequence encodes CASSEGQGRQPQHF. The chain carries TRBV6-5 and TRBJ1-5; TRBD1 agrees at 9 bases. The ends lost 5 bases at V and 7 bases at J; junction bases unmatched: 6. The germline CDR1 and CDR2 sequences are MNHEY and SVGAGI. This CDR3 has 14 amino acids.

V usage is TRBV13 and J usage is TRBJ1-3; a weak D match, TRBD1 (5 bases). The CDR3 is 15 amino acids. Looked up from germline, CDR1 is PRHDT and CDR2 is FYEKMQ (reference sequence). With 5 bases removed from V and 4 bases from J, the gap between germline ends came to 15 bases. The chain's CDR3 is CASSTETAYGNTIYF. In DNA, the CDR3 is TGTGCCAGCAGCACCGAGACAGCTTACGGAAACACCATATATTTT.

This clone was seen more than once but under ten times. V gene TRBV14 combines with J gene TRBJ2-7; D remains ambiguous. Trimming took off 2 bases at V and 2 bases at J, with 13 bases between the two ends. The length of the CDR3 is 15 residues. Germline-derived CDR1 and CDR2 are SGHDN and FVKESK. CDR3 loop: CASSQFSNSAYEQYF. CDR3 DNA sequence: TGTGCCAGCAGCCAATTCAGTAATTCAGCCTACGAGCAGTACTTC.

Note on this clone: Compared with germline, one end of the junction differs, possibly owing to a read error. V is TRBV7-9 and J is TRBJ1-2, with 7 nucleotides matching TRBD1. Germline CDR1 reads SEHNR; CDR2 reads FQNEAQ (reference sequence). This CDR3 has 14 amino acids. CDR3: CSSSAFRQGEGYTF. In DNA, the CDR3 is TGTTCCAGCAGCGCTTTCCGACAGGGAGAAGGCTACACCTTC.

This clone was seen a handful of times. V gene TRBV4-1 combines with J gene TRBJ1-2, with TRBD1 identical over 7 bases. Germline CDR1 MGHRA, CDR2 YSYEKL. The trim removed 0 bases at V and 1 base at J, leaving 5 bases unmatched. The CDR3 length is 16 residues. Here the CDR3 DNA reads TGCGCCAGCAGCCAAGATCTACAGGGGATTAACTATGGCTACACCTTC. Its protein product is CASSQDLQGINYGYTF.

The chain employs TRBV27 and TRBJ1-1; 7 nucleotides agree with TRBD1. V lost 3 bases, J lost 0 bases, and 7 bases stayed unmatched. Germline lookup yields CDR1 MNHEY and CDR2 SMNVEV (reference sequence). The CDR3 length is 16 residues. As DNA, the CDR3 is TGTGCCAGCAGTTTTATCAGCAGGGGGATGAACACTGAAGCTTTCTTT. This translates into CASSFISRGMNTEAFF.

The chain uses TRBV4-1 and TRBJ2-1, with D possibly matching TRBD2 (5 bases). CDR3 length equals 15 residues. The germline V and J ends were trimmed by 4 bases and 4 bases, with 14 bases remaining between them. Germline V gene data show CDR1 as MGHRA and CDR2 as YSYEKL. The CDR3 bases are TGCGCCAGCAGCCCGACTATGAACGCTTACAATGAGCAGTTCTTC. Translation gives CASSPTMNAYNEQFF.

As to this clone: This specimen includes other DNA sequences encoding the same CDR3. This chain connects TRBV27 to TRBJ2-7; 7 bases align to TRBD1. Germline V gives CDR1 MNHEY, CDR2 SMNVEV (reference sequence). The V gene end was trimmed by 0 bases and the J gene end by 6 bases; junction bases not matched to a gene: 5. The CDR3 runs to 14 residues. The CDR3 sequence is CASSLSGGGSEQYF. The DNA of the CDR3 is TGTGCCAGCAGTTTATCAGGGGGCGGTTCCGAGCAGTACTTC.

The V and J genes are TRBV11-2 and TRBJ1-1; 9 positions match TRBD1. V dropped 4 bases and J dropped 1; count of bases not matched to a gene: 4. The CDR3 runs to 15 residues. Germline-derived CDR1 and CDR2 are SGHAT and FQNNGV. This CDR3 reads CASSSPGQGNTEAFF. As DNA, the CDR3 is TGTGCCAGCAGCTCCCCGGGACAGGGGAACACTGAAGCTTTCTTT.

J is TRBJ1-4 and V is TRBV7-9; no firm D call. V gave up 5 bases and J gave up 4 bases, with 11 bases separating them. CDR1 and CDR2 (germline): SEHNR, FQNEAQ (reference sequence). The CDR3 spans 14 residues. CDR3 region: CASSRRSLNEKLFF. The CDR3, as DNA: TGTGCCAGCAGCCGTCGGTCCCTTAATGAAAAACTGTTTTTT.

The genes are TRBV4-3 and TRBJ2-1; no clear D. This CDR3 has 16 residues. Trimming left V 0 bases short and J 2 bases short, with 11 bases between. Germline CDR1 reads LGHNA; CDR2 reads YSLEER. CDR3 sequence: CASSQDRGVAYNEQFF. Here the CDR3 DNA reads TGCGCCAGCAGCCAAGACCGCGGAGTTGCCTACAATGAGCAGTTCTTC.